This T cell receptor delta chain was identified in a study of γδ T cells in repeated Plasmodium falciparum infection. Overall study results and limits: Vdelta2-negative gammadelta repertoires appeared less diverse and less shared in Malian than Australian children.

Gammadelta T cells were flow-sorted from PBMC into Vgamma9/Vdelta2+ and Vdelta2-negative populations for bulk analysis. Points on this clone: Its specificity is not known. The TCRdb protein, from a much larger clone, departs from this DNA's translation at residue 7, likely by read error; the protein shown derives from the DNA.

Each sorted gammadelta sample had TRG and TRD chains sequenced. TCRdb reran clone calling via CATT on the multiplex PCR reads. The sample yields tens of thousands of delta-chain clones, under 1.5% seen once. V shed 6 bases, J shed 0 bases, and the junction held 16 bases outside the gene matches. CDR1 is GEAIGNYY and CDR2 is EKD in the germline V gene. There are 18 residues in the CDR3. The specimen was gamma-delta T cells from blood. The chain recombines TRDV2 with TRDJ1, with TRDD3 identical over 9 bases. The origin of this receptor is a pool of human donors (malaria-infected and uninfected, not separated). The CDR3 reads CACRPFLTGGLYTDKLIF. The CDR3 DNA is TGTGCCTGTCGTCCTTTTTTGACTGGGGGACTTTACACCGATAAACTCATCTTT.